This T cell receptor beta chain was identified in a study of OX40 agonist ivuxolimab in advanced cancers. This clone was picked up one time. The repertoire was sequenced with immunoSEQ multiplex PCR; TCRdb's copy has only in-frame clones and lacks some. This repertoire shows around 80,000 clones, roughly 87% found once; its top ten account for roughly 3.1%. Autoimmune disease history or systemic immunosuppression disqualified patients. The germline gives CDR1 SNHLY, CDR2 FYNNEI. The length of the CDR3 is 15 residues. V lost 4 bases and J lost 0, with 10 bases in between. The clonotype originates from an adult with an advanced solid tumor such as melanoma, head and neck, liver or kidney cancer. V is TRBV2 and J is TRBJ2-1, with unresolved D. The material sequenced was CD4+ or CD8+ T cells sorted from blood, taken in a trial of the OX40 agonist ivuxolimab. CDR3 sequence: CASSAVLSSYNEQFF. DNA for the CDR3: TGTGCCAGCAGTGCGGTCCTTAGCTCCTACAATGAGCAGTTCTTC.